A single sample is the source of the 9 T cell receptor beta chains below, sequenced in a study of cytomegalovirus exposure and HLA in healthy donors. PCR employed 60 Vbeta and 13 Jbeta primers. Assay used: immunoSEQ multiplex PCR; TCRdb lists only in-frame clones, some missing. Among under 250,000 clones listed, around 73% were seen once. Sequencing was done on a sample of PBMCs. Every receptor here comes from a male donor in good health and CMV-seronegative.

V gene TRBV19 combines with J gene TRBJ2-1, with 10 bases that match TRBD1. The J segment lost 2 bases and the V segment lost 1 base, leaving 2 bases of the junction unmatched. The CDR3 is made up of 16 amino acids. CDR1 is LNHDA, CDR2 SQIVND, per germline (reference sequence). The CDR3 spells CASSIVGTGAYNEQFF. The CDR3 DNA is TGTGCCAGTAGTATAGTGGGGACAGGGGCCTACAATGAGCAGTTCTTC.

The CDR3 DNA reads TGTGCCAGCAGCCGTGTTCTAGCCCCTAGCACAGATACGCAGTATTTT. This translates into CASSRVLAPSTDTQYF. V is TRBV7-2 and J is TRBJ2-3; TRBD2 might be the D (5 bases). V lost 5 bases to trimming and J lost 0 bases, with 15 bases between them. The CDR3 has 16 amino acids. Germline-derived CDR1 and CDR2 are SGHTA and FQGNSA.

This clone was counted once. The V and J genes are TRBV6-6 and TRBJ1-1; the D is unclear. V lost 7 bases, J lost 6 bases, and 15 bases lay in between. The CDR3 has 13 residues. In germline, CDR1 is MNHNY, CDR2 SVGAGI (reference sequence). As DNA, the CDR3 is TGTGCCAGCACCCCCCAAAGAGCATCTGAAGCTTTCTTT. Amino acids: CASTPQRASEAFF.

This clone was found a few times. This chain connects TRBV5-1 to TRBJ2-3; a possible D gene is TRBD1 (6 bases). This CDR3 has 15 amino acids. V lost 0 bases to trimming and J lost 2 bases, with 10 bases between them. The germline CDR1 and CDR2 sequences are SGHRS and YFSETQ. In DNA form, the CDR3 reads TGCGCCAGCAGCTTGGCCCACAGGGACACAGATACGCAGTATTTT. Protein product: CASSLAHRDTDTQYF.

The rearrangement links TRBV6-4 to TRBJ2-3, with D perhaps matching TRBD2 (5 bases). V was cut by 6 bases and J by 5 bases, with 18 bases left in between. In germline, CDR1 is MRHNA, CDR2 SNTAGT. CDR3 length equals 15 residues. CDR3 in DNA: TGTGCCAGCAGCGTCCAAGGACTTACGGGAGATACGCAGTATTTT. Its translation is CASSVQGLTGDTQYF.

The table lists this clone with a few counts. The chain carries TRBV30 and TRBJ2-5, with TRBD2 identical over 10 bases. CDR1 and CDR2 (germline): GTSNPN, SVGIG (reference sequence). The CDR3 length is 15 residues. Trimming took 5 bases from V and 1 from J; bases not matched to a gene: 7. CDR3 loop: CAWGGGLAAQETQYF. CDR3 sequence (DNA): TGTGCCTGGGGGGGCGGACTAGCGGCCCAAGAGACCCAGTACTTC.

V gene TRBV6-1 combines with J gene TRBJ1-2; the D gene is possibly TRBD1 (6 bases). Germline CDR1 is MNHNS and CDR2 is SASEGT. V was trimmed by 6 bases and J by 8 bases, leaving 19 bases between them. CDR3 length equals 14 residues. The CDR3 protein is CASSADRPPWGYTF. The CDR3 DNA reads TGTGCCAGCAGCGCTGACAGGCCCCCCTGGGGCTACACCTTC.

This clone was seen more than once but under ten times. The gene calls are TRBV19 and TRBJ1-5; possibly TRBD1 for D (6 bases). Between the trimmed V and J ends, which lost 5 bases and 9 bases, there was a span of 14 bases. The germline CDR1 and CDR2 sequences are LNHDA and SQIVND (reference sequence). The CDR3 consists of 13 residues. CDR3 region: CASSGTFRGPQHF. CDR3 bases: TGTGCCAGTAGTGGGACATTCCGTGGGCCCCAGCATTTT. Drawing the rest from reference TRBV19 and TRBJ1-5, the complete variable domain is DGGITQSPKYLFRKEGQNVTLSCEQNLNHDAMYWYRQDPGQGLRLIYYSQIVNDFQKGDIAEGYSVSREKKESFPLTVTSAQKNPTAFYLCASSGTFRGPQHFGDGTRLSIL.

The rearrangement links TRBV11-3 to TRBJ2-1, with D perhaps matching TRBD2 (6 bases). V was pared by 0 bases and J by 4 bases, with 13 bases between. The CDR3 runs to 16 residues. Germline V gene lookup returns CDR1 SGHNT and CDR2 YENEEA. The CDR3 DNA is TGTGCCAGCAGCTTAGATAGCGGTTATCCTTACAATGAGCAGTTCTTC. This sequence encodes CASSLDSGYPYNEQFF.